A single TCR beta chain is shown here with its context. Within the sample, other DNA sequences also encode this same CDR3. The data belong to a study of radiation and T cells in renal cell carcinoma. The data were produced by immunoSEQ multiplex PCR, yet TCRdb's version contains in-frame clones alone and is incomplete. The sample includes 150,000 to 200,000 clones, 88% seen only once; the top ten take around 11%. This CDR3 contains 15 residues. The V end lost 0 bases, the J end lost 0 bases, and 6 bases lay between the germline ends. Germline V lookup: CDR1 SGHKS, CDR2 YYEKEE (reference sequence). Time point defined: blood 4 weeks post-SBRT, at nephrectomy. Treatment indicated: 15 Gy SBRT to primary tumor, nephrectomy 4 weeks later.

The TCR comes from a woman aged 45-60 years with renal cell carcinoma. The V call is TRBV5-5, the J call TRBJ1-4; TRBD1 is a possible D gene (5 bases). The sequencing here drew on blood, taken from a patient whose treatment included radiotherapy and nephrectomy. The CDR3 spells CASSLGGTTNEKLFF. The CDR3 nucleotides read TGTGCCAGCAGCTTGGGGGGGACAACTAATGAAAAACTGTTTTTT.